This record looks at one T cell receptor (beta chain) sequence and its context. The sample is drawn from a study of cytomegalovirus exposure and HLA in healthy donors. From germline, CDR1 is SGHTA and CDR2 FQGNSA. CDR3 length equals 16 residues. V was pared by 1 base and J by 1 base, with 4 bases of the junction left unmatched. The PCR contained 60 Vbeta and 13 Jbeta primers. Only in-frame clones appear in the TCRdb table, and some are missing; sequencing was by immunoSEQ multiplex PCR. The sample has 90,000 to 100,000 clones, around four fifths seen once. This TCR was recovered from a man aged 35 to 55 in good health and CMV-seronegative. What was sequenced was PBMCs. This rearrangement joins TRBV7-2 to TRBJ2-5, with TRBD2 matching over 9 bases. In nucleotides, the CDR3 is TGTGCCAGCAGCTTAGGACGAGCGGGGGGCCAAGAGACCCAGTACTTC. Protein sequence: CASSLGRAGGQETQYF.